These T cell receptor beta chains were read from a single sample in a study of Tregs in tolerant kidney transplant recipients. Clones were sequenced by immunoSEQ multiplex PCR, and TCRdb holds only the in-frame ones, with some missing. The table shows 15,000 to 20,000 clones, with around 66% occurring only once. Which antigens these TCRs recognize remains unknown. The source material was Tregs from blood cultured with allogeneic cells. The receptors shown here come from a human donor in good health. The CDR3 runs from the conserved cysteine through the conserved F or W. D genes are given only for firm matches. Size values are once, few and many counts, or a class for expanded clones, and some rows have none.

d_gene: -
abundance: -
j_gene: TRBJ1-6
v_gene: TRBV7-2
CDR3nt: TGTGCCAGCAGCTTATCCGGGGGGGAAAATTCACCCCTCCACTTT
CDR3aa: CASSLSGGENSPLHF

d_gene: TRBD2
abundance: -
j_gene: TRBJ2-1
v_gene: TRBV29-1
CDR3nt: TGCAGCGCCTCTAGCGGGGGGGCTGGGAATGAGCAGTTCTTC
CDR3aa: CSASSGGAGNEQFF

d_gene: -
abundance: -
j_gene: TRBJ2-1
v_gene: TRBV6-4
CDR3nt: TGTGCCAGCAGAGCCCAACGGAAGAGCTCCTACAATGAGCAGTTCTTC
CDR3aa: CASRAQRKSSYNEQFF

d_gene: TRBD2
abundance: -
j_gene: TRBJ2-1
v_gene: TRBV30
CDR3nt: TGTGCCTGGAACCCGGGAGGCGCTGGGAATGAGCAGTTCTTC
CDR3aa: CAWNPGGAGNEQFF

d_gene: TRBD1
abundance: few
j_gene: TRBJ2-2
v_gene: TRBV9
CDR3nt: TGTGCCAGCAGCGCATTTCCGACAGGGGCGTACACCGGGGAGCTGTTTTTT
CDR3aa: CASSAFPTGAYTGELFF

d_gene: -
abundance: few
j_gene: TRBJ1-2
v_gene: TRBV15
CDR3nt: TGTGCCACCAGCAGAGGAAGGGGTCCCAAGCATGGCTACACCTTC
CDR3aa: CATSRGRGPKHGYTF

d_gene: -
abundance: once
j_gene: TRBJ1-5
v_gene: TRBV7-2
CDR3nt: TGTGCCAGCAGCTTACAGGGCGAACAGCCCCAGCATTTT
CDR3aa: CASSLQGEQPQHF

d_gene: -
abundance: -
j_gene: TRBJ2-7
v_gene: TRBV5-1
CDR3nt: TGCGCCAGCAGCCCCCAGGGCGTGGGGGAGCAGTACTTC
CDR3aa: CASSPQGVGEQYF

d_gene: -
abundance: -
j_gene: TRBJ2-1
v_gene: TRBV18
CDR3nt: TGTGCCAGCTCACCACCGGGAGGGGGGAGTCGCTACAATGAGCAGTTCTTC
CDR3aa: CASSPPGGGSRYNEQFF

d_gene: -
abundance: -
j_gene: TRBJ1-1
v_gene: TRBV11-3
CDR3nt: TGTGCCAGCAGCTTGTACATGAACACTGAAGCTTTCTTT
CDR3aa: CASSLYMNTEAFF

d_gene: TRBD2
abundance: few
j_gene: TRBJ2-7
v_gene: TRBV20-1
CDR3nt: TGCAGTGCGTCGGGGGGTTACGAGCAGTACTTC
CDR3aa: CSASGGYEQYF

d_gene: -
abundance: few
j_gene: TRBJ2-7
v_gene: TRBV7-9
CDR3nt: TGTGCCAGCAGCCAAGAAGGGGGCGAGCAGTACTTC
CDR3aa: CASSQEGGEQYF

d_gene: -
abundance: -
j_gene: TRBJ1-1
v_gene: TRBV7-8
CDR3nt: TGTGCCAGCAGCTTAGGTCCGGGGTATACTGAAGCTTTCTTT
CDR3aa: CASSLGPGYTEAFF

d_gene: -
abundance: -
j_gene: TRBJ2-3
v_gene: TRBV9
CDR3nt: TGTGCCAGCAGCGTAGCGGGGGGCCGCACAGATACGCAGTATTTT
CDR3aa: CASSVAGGRTDTQYF

d_gene: TRBD1
abundance: once
j_gene: TRBJ2-5
v_gene: TRBV7-8
CDR3nt: TGTGCCAGCAGCCTCCGACAGGGTGGGGAGACCCAGTACTTC
CDR3aa: CASSLRQGGETQYF

d_gene: -
abundance: -
j_gene: TRBJ1-1
v_gene: TRBV10-3
CDR3nt: TGTGCCAGCAGTTACTCGCGATGGTGGACTGAAGCTTTCTTT
CDR3aa: CASSYSRWWTEAFF

d_gene: TRBD2
abundance: -
j_gene: TRBJ2-1
v_gene: TRBV14
CDR3nt: TGTGCCAGCAGCCAAGTAGGGCTAGCGGGAGTCCACAATGAGCAGTTCTTC
CDR3aa: CASSQVGLAGVHNEQFF

d_gene: -
abundance: -
j_gene: TRBJ2-5
v_gene: TRBV7-8
CDR3nt: TGTGCCAGCAGCTTAGGAGGAGGGGGGCAGGAGACCCAGTACTTC
CDR3aa: CASSLGGGGQETQYF

d_gene: -
abundance: -
j_gene: TRBJ2-7
v_gene: TRBV18
CDR3nt: TGTGCCAGCTCTTCGGGGGTTCTGTACGAGCAGTACTTC
CDR3aa: CASSSGVLYEQYF

d_gene: -
abundance: -
j_gene: TRBJ2-6
v_gene: TRBV19
CDR3nt: TGTGCCAGTAGTATAGTGCTCACCTCTGGGGCCAACGTCCTGACTTTC
CDR3aa: CASSIVLTSGANVLTF

d_gene: -
abundance: -
j_gene: TRBJ1-2
v_gene: TRBV5-1
CDR3nt: TGCGCCAGCAGCTTAGGGGCACACGGGAGGGGTGCCTATGGCTACACCTTC
CDR3aa: CASSLGAHGRGAYGYTF

d_gene: -
abundance: many
j_gene: TRBJ1-4
v_gene: TRBV27
CDR3nt: TGTGCCAGCAGTTTGGCCGGCGGGGGCTTGGGAGAAAAACTGTTTTTT
CDR3aa: CASSLAGGGLGEKLFF

d_gene: -
abundance: -
j_gene: TRBJ1-1
v_gene: TRBV6-6
CDR3nt: TGTGCCAGCAGTCGCGCGGCTGAAGCTTTCTTT
CDR3aa: CASSRAAEAFF

d_gene: TRBD1
abundance: many
j_gene: TRBJ2-3
v_gene: TRBV13
CDR3nt: TGTGCCAGCAGCCCGAGGGCGGGACAGGGCCCAGATACGCAGTATTTT
CDR3aa: CASSPRAGQGPDTQYF

d_gene: -
abundance: -
j_gene: TRBJ2-1
v_gene: TRBV6-6
CDR3nt: TGTGCCAGCAGTCGACCTAGCGCGAGCTCCTACAATGAGCAGTTCTTC
CDR3aa: CASSRPSASSYNEQFF